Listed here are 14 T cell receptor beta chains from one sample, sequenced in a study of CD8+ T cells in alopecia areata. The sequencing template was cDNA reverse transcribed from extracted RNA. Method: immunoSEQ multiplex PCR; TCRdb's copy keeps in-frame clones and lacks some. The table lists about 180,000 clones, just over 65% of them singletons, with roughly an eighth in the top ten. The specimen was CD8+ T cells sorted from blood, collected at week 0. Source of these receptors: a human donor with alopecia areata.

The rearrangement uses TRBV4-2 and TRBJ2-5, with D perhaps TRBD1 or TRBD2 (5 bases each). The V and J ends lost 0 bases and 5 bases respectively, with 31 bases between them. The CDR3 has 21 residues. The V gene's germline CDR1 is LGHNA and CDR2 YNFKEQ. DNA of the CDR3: TGTGCCAGCAGCCAAGATTTGGTGTTGGTTCCGGGGCAAGGCCCCGGCGAGACCCAGTACTTC. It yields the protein CASSQDLVLVPGQGPGETQYF.

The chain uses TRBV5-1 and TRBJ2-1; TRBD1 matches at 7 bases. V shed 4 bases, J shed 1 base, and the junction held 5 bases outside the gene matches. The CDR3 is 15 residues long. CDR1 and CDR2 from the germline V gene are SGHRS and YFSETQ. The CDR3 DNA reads TGCGCCAGCAGCGCGCCCAGGGGGTCCTACAATGAGCAGTTCTTC. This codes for CASSAPRGSYNEQFF.

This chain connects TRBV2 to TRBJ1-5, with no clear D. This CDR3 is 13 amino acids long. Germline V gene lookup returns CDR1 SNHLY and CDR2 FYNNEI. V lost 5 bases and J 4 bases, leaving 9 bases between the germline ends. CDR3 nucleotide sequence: TGTGCCAGCAGTATGTCAGATAATCAGCCCCAGCATTTT. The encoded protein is CASSMSDNQPQHF.

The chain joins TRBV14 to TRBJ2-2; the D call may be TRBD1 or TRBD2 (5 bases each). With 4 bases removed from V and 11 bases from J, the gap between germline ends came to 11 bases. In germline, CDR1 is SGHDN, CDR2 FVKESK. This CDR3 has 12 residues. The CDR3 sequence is CASSPTGRELFF. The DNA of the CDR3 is TGTGCCAGCAGCCCCACGGGACGCGAGCTGTTTTTT.

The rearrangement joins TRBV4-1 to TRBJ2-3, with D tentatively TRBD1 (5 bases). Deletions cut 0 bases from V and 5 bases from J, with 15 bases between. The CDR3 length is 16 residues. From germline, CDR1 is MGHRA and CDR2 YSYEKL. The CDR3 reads CASSQERRRAGDTQYF. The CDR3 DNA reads TGCGCCAGCAGCCAAGAAAGGCGCAGGGCTGGAGATACGCAGTATTTT.

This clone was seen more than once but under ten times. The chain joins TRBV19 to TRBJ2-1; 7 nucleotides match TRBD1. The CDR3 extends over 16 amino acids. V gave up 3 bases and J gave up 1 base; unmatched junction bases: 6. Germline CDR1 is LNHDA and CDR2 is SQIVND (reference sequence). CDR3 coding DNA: TGTGCCAGTAGTATCACCGGGACAGCTTCCTACAATGAGCAGTTCTTC. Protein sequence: CASSITGTASYNEQFF.

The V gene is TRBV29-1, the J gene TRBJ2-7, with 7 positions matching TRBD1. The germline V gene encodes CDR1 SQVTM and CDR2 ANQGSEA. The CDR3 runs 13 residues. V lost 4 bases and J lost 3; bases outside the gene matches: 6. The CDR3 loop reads CSVVGQASYEQYF. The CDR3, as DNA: TGCAGCGTTGTCGGACAGGCGAGCTACGAGCAGTACTTC.

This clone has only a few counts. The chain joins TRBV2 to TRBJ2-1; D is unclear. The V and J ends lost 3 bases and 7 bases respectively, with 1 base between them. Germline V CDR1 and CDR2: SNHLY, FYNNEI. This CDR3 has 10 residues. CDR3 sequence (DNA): TGTGCCAGCAGTGATAATGAGCAGTTCTTC. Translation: CASSDNEQFF.

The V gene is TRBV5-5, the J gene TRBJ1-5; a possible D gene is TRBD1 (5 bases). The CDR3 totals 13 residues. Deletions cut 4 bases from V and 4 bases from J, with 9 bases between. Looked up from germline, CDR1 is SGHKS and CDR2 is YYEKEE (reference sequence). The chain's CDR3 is CASSGDLNQPQHF. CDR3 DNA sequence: TGTGCCAGCAGCGGGGACCTTAATCAGCCCCAGCATTTT.

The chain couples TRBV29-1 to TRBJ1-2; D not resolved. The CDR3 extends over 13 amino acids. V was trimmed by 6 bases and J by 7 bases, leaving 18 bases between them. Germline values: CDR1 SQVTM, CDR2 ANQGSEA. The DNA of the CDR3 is TGCAGCGTACCGGGCCCCAGTGAAGGTGGCTACACCTTC. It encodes CSVPGPSEGGYTF. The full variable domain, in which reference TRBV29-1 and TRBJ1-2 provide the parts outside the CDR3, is SAVISQKPSRDICQRGTSLTIQCQVDSQVTMMFWYRQQPGQSLTLIATANQGSEATYESGFVIDKFPISRPNLTFSTLTVSNMSPEDSSIYLCSVPGPSEGGYTFGSGTRLTVV.

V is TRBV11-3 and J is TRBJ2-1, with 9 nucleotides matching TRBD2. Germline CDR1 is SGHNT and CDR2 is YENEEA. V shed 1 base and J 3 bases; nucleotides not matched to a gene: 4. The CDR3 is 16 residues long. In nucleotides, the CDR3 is TGTGCCAGCAGCTTAGTTCGTAGCGGGGGCTACAATGAGCAGTTCTTC. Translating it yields CASSLVRSGGYNEQFF.

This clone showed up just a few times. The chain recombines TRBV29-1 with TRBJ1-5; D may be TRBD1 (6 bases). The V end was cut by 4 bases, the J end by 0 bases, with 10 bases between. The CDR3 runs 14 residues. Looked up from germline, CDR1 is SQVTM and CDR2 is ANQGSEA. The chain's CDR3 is CSVGTDDSNQPQHF. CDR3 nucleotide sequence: TGCAGCGTTGGGACAGATGATAGCAATCAGCCCCAGCATTTT.

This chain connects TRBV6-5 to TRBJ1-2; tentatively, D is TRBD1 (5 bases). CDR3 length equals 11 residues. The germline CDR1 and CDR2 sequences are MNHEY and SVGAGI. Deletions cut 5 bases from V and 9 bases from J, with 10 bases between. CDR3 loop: CASSPGGSYTF. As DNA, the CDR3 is TGTGCCAGCAGTCCCGGGGGAAGCTACACCTTC.

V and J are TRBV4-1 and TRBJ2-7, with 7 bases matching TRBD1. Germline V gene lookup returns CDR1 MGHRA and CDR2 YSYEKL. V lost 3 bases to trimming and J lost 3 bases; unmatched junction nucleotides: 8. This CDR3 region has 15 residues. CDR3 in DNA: TGCGCCAGCAGCCATCCGGGACAGAGTCGCTACGAGCAGTACTTC. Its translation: CASSHPGQSRYEQYF.